Following are 3 T cell receptor beta chains from one sample sequenced in a study of T cell clonality in common variable immunodeficiency. Some clones are missing from TCRdb's copy, which holds only in-frame ones; the method was immunoSEQ multiplex PCR. The sample was found to contain roughly 32,000 clones, and every one recurs. The sequenced sample consisted of peripheral blood mononuclear cells. These receptors came from a person between 18 and 70 years old in good health.

There are many counts of this clone. The read ends 3 residues shy of where the CDR3 ends; the end is completed using the germline J gene. V is TRBV30 and J is TRBJ1-5; a possible D gene is TRBD1 (5 bases). V was shortened by 1 base and J by 5 bases, with 9 bases between the two germline ends. Germline CDR1 and CDR2: GTSNPN and SVGIG (reference sequence). The CDR3 spans 13 residues. The CDR3 loop reads CAWSGQQDQPQHF. The CDR3 DNA, read in part, is TGTGCCTGGAGTGGACAGCAGGATCAGCCC.

This clone was counted many times. Read data end 3 residues before the CDR3 end; the end is taken from the germline J gene. This rearrangement joins TRBV5-6 to TRBJ1-5; D ambiguous. Germline V CDR1 and CDR2: SGHDT, YYEEEE. The CDR3 sequence is 13 residues long. Trimming removed 1 base from V and 5 bases from J, with 7 bases in between. Incomplete CDR3 DNA: TGTGCCAGCAGCTTGAGGTTTGATCAGCCC. Translation: CASSLRFDQP. The CDR3, in full, reads CASSLRFDQPQHF.

This clone has at least ten counts. CDR3 amino acids: CASSWDRITDTQYF. CDR3 DNA (partial): TGTGCCAGCTCGTGGGACAGAATCACAGATACG. This rearrangement joins TRBV18 to TRBJ2-3; 7 nucleotides align to TRBD1. With the read ending 3 residues before the CDR3 end, the germline J gene is used to fill in that end. V lost 6 bases, J lost 2 bases, and 5 bases stayed unmatched. CDR1 KGHSH and CDR2 LQKENI come from the germline V gene. This CDR3 is built from 14 residues.